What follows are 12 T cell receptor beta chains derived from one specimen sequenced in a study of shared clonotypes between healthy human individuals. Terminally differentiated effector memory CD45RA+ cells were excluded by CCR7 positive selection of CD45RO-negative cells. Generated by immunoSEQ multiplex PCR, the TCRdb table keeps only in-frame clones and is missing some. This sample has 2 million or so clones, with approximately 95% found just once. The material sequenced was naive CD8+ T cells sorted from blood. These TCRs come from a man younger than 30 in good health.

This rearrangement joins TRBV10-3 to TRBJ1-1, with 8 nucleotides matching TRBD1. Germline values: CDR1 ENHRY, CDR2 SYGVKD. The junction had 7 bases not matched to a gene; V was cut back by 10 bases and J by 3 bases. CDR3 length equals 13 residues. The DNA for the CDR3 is TGTGCCACTCGTACGGGACAGGACACTGAAGCTTTCTTT. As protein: CATRTGQDTEAFF.

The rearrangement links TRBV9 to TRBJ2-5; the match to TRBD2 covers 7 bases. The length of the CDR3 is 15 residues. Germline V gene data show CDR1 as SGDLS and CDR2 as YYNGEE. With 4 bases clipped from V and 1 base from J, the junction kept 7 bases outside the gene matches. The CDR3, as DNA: TGTGCCAGCAGCCCCTCGGGGAGGGTCCAAGAGACCCAGTACTTC. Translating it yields CASSPSGRVQETQYF.

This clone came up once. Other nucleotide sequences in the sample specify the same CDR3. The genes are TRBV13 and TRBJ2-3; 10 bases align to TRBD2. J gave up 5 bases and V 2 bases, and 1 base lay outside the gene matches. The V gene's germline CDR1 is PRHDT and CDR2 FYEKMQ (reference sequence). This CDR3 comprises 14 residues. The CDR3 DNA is TGTGCCAGCAGCTTACTAGCGGGGGAAGATACGCAGTATTTT. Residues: CASSLLAGEDTQYF. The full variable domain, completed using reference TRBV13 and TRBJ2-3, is AAGVIQSPRHLIKEKRETATLKCYPIPRHDTVYWYQQGPGQDPQFLISFYEKMQSDKGSIPDRFSAQQFSDYHSELNMSSLELGDSALYFCASSLLAGEDTQYFGPGTRLTVL.

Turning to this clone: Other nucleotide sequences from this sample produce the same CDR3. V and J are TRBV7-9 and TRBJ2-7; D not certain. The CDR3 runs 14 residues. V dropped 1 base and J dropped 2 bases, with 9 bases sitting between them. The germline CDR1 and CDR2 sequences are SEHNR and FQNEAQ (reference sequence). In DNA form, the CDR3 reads TGTGCCAGCAGCTTAGGCCCGGCGACCTACGAGCAGTACTTC. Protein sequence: CASSLGPATYEQYF.

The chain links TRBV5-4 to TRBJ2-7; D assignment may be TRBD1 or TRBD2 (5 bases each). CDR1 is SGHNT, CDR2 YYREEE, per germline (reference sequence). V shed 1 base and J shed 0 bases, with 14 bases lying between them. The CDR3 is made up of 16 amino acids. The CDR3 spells CASSLRVGPPSYEQYF. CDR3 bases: TGTGCCAGCAGCTTGAGGGTGGGACCCCCCTCCTACGAGCAGTACTTC.

CDR3 nucleotide sequence: TGTGCCTGGAGTGGATTTTTAACAGACAAGGGAAATGAAAAACTGTTTTTT. Protein: CAWSGFLTDKGNEKLFF. The rearrangement uses TRBV30 and TRBJ1-4; D gene uncertain. Trimming left V 1 base short and J 5 bases short, with 20 bases between. Germline CDR1 and CDR2: GTSNPN and SVGIG (reference sequence). This CDR3 has 17 amino acids.

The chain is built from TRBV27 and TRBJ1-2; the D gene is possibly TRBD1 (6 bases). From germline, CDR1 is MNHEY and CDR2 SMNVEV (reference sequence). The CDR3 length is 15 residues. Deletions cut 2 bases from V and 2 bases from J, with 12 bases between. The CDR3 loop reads CASSLGPGANYGYTF. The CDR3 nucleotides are TGTGCCAGCAGTTTAGGACCGGGGGCCAACTATGGCTACACCTTC.

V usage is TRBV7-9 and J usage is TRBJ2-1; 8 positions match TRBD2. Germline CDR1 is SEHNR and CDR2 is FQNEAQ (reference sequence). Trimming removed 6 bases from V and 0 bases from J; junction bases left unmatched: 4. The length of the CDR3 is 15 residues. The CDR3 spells CASRIAGSSYNEQFF. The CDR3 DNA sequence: TGTGCCAGCAGAATAGCGGGAAGCTCCTACAATGAGCAGTTCTTC.

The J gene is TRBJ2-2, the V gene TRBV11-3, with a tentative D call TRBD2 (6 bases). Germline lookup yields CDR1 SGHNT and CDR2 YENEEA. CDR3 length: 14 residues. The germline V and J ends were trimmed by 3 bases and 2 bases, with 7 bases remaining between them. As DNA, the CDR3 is TGTGCCAGCAGCTTGGAGGGAAACACCGGGGAGCTGTTTTTT. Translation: CASSLEGNTGELFF.

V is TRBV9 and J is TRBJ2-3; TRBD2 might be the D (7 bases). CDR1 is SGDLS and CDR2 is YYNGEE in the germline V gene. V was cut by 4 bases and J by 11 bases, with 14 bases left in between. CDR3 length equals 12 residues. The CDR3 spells CASSPAGAEQYF. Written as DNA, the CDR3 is TGTGCCAGCAGCCCCGCGGGGGCAGAGCAGTATTTT.

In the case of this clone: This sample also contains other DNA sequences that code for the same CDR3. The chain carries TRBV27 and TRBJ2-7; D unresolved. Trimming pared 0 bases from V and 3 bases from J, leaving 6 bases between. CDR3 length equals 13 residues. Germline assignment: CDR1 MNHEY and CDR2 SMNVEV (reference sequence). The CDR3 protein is CASSLSPNYEQYF. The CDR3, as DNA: TGTGCCAGCAGTTTATCGCCGAACTACGAGCAGTACTTC.

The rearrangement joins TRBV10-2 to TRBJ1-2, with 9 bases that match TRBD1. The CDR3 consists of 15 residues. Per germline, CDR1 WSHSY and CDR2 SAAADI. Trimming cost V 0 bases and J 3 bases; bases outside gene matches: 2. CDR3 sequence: CASSESTGGYYGYTF. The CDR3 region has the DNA TGCGCCAGCAGTGAGTCAACAGGGGGCTACTATGGCTACACCTTC.